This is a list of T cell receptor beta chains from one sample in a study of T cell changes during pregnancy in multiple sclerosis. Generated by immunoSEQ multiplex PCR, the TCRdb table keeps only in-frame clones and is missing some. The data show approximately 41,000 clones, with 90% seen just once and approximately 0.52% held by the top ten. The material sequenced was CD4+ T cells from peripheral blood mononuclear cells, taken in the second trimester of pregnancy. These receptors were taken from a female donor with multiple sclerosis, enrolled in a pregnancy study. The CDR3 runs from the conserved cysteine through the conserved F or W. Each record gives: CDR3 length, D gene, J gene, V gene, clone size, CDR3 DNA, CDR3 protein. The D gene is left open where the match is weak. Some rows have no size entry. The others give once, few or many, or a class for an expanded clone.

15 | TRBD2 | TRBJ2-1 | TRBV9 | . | TGTGCCAGCAGCGTAGAGTTGGCGGGAGGAAATGAGCAGTTCTTC | CASSVELAGGNEQFF
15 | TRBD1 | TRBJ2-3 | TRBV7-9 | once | TGTGCCAGCAGCTTAGGAGGGACAGGGTTAGATACGCAGTATTTT | CASSLGGTGLDTQYF
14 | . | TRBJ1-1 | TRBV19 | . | TGTGCCAGTAGTATATTAAGAGAGAACACTGAAGCTTTCTTT | CASSILRENTEAFF
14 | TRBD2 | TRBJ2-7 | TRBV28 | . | TGTGCCAGCAGCTTCGGGGGGATCTCCTACGAGCAGTACTTC | CASSFGGISYEQYF
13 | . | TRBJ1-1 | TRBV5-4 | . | TGTGCCAGCAGCTTGGGAGGGAACACTGAAGCTTTCTTT | CASSLGGNTEAFF
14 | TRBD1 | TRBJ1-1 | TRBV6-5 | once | TGTGCCAGCAGTAGGGACAGGGGGGTCACTGAAGCTTTCTTT | CASSRDRGVTEAFF
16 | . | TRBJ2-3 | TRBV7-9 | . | TGTGCCAGCAGCTTAGAATTGGGGCTCAACACAGATACGCAGTATTTT | CASSLELGLNTDTQYF
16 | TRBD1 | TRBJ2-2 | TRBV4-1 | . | TGCGCCAGCAGCCATAGTGACAGGGGAGCCACCGGGGAGCTGTTTTTT | CASSHSDRGATGELFF
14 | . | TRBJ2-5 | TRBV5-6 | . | TGTGCCAGCAGCAAATCAGGTCTTCTGGAGACCCAGTACTTC | CASSKSGLLETQYF
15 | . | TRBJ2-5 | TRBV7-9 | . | TGTGCCAGCAGCTTTTACCGGGAAAGGGGGGAGACCCAGTACTTC | CASSFYRERGETQYF
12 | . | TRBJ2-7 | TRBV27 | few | TGTGCCAGACCAGGGCTCTCCTACGAGCAGTACTTC | CARPGLSYEQYF
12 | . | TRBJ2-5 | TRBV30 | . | TGTGCCTGGATGAACGGGAGACTTCAGCAGTACTTC | CAWMNGRLQQYF
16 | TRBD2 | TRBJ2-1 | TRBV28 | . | TGTGCCAGCAGGGGACTAGCGGGAGGGTCCTACAATGAGCAGTTCTTC | CASRGLAGGSYNEQFF
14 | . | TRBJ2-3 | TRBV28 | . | TGTGCCAGCAGTTCGGGTGGAAACACAGATACGCAGTATTTT | CASSSGGNTDTQYF
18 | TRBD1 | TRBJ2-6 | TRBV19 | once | TGTGCCAGTAGTATAGAGGGGACAGGGCCGCCTGGGGCCAACGTCCTGACTTTC | CASSIEGTGPPGANVLTF
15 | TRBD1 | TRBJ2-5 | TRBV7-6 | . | TGTGCCAGCAGCTTAGCAGGGGGCGAAGGGGAGACCCAGTACTTC | CASSLAGGEGETQYF
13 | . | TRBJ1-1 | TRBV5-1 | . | TGCGCCAGCAGCCTCTATATGAACACTGAAGCTTTCTTT | CASSLYMNTEAFF
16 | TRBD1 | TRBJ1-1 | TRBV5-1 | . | TGCGCCAGCAGCCCCCGGGTGGGGACAGGGAACACTGAAGCTTTCTTT | CASSPRVGTGNTEAFF
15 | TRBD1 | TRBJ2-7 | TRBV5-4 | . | TGTGCCAGCAGCCGGCCGGGACAGGGAGAGCGCGAGCAGTACTTC | CASSRPGQGEREQYF
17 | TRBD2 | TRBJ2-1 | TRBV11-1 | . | TGTGCCAGCAGCCCCTGGACTAGCGGGGTCTCCTACAATGAGCAGTTCTTC | CASSPWTSGVSYNEQFF
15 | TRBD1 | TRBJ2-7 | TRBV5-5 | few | TGTGCCAGCAGCACAGGGGGCATAATGTTGAGCGAGCAGTACTTC | CASSTGGIMLSEQYF
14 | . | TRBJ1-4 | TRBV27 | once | TGTGCCAGCAGTTTTTCTTCGTTGCGCGAAAAACTGTTTTTT | CASSFSSLREKLFF
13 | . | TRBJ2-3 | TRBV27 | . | TGTGCCAGCAGTTTAATCGCGGGCTCAACGCAGTATTTT | CASSLIAGSTQYF
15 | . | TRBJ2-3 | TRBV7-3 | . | TGTGCCAGCAGCTTAAACGGGAGAGAAACAGATACGCAGTATTTT | CASSLNGRETDTQYF
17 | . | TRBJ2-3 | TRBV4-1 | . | TGCGCCAGCAGCTATCCGACTAAGCGGGCCTCCACAGATACGCAGTATTTT | CASSYPTKRASTDTQYF
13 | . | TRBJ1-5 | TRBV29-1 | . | TGCAGCGTTGGGGGAGGCAGAGATCAGCCCCAGCATTTT | CSVGGGRDQPQHF
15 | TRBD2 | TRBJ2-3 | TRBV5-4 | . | TGTGCCAGCAGTCCACTAGCGGGAAGCACAGATACGCAGTATTTT | CASSPLAGSTDTQYF
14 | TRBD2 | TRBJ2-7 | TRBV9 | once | TGTGCCAGCAGCGTAGACGGGGGGTTCTACGAGCAGTACTTC | CASSVDGGFYEQYF
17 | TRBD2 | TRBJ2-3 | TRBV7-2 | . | TGTGCCAGCAGCCGACGAACTAGCGGTCGTTTTCCAGATACGCAGTATTTT | CASSRRTSGRFPDTQYF
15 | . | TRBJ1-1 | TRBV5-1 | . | TGCGCCAGCAGCCCTCAGACAGCAGTGAACACTGAAGCTTTCTTT | CASSPQTAVNTEAFF
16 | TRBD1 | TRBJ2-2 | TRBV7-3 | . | TGTGCCAGCAGCCCCCCAGGGACAGCCAACACCGGGGAGCTGTTTTTT | CASSPPGTANTGELFF
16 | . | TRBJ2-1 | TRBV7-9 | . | TGTGCCAGCAGCTCCGGCAGGAGGAGCTCCTACAATGAGCAGTTCTTC | CASSSGRRSSYNEQFF
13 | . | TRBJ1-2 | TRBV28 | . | TGTGCCAGCAGTTTCAGGGGATTCTATGGCTACACCTTC | CASSFRGFYGYTF
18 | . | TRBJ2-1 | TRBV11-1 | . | TGTGCCAGCAGCCGTAGGGGGACCGCTAGCACTACCTACAATGAGCAGTTCTTC | CASSRRGTASTTYNEQFF
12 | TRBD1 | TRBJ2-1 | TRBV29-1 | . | TGCAGCGTTGTCAACAGGGGGGATGAGCAGTTCTTC | CSVVNRGDEQFF
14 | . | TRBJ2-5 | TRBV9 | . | TGTGCCAGCAGCGTAGCCCCCAGGGAAGAGACCCAGTACTTC | CASSVAPREETQYF
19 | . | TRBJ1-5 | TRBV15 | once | TGTGCCACCAGCAGAGATCTCGGACCGGGAGCTGCCGGGAATCAGCCCCAGCATTTT | CATSRDLGPGAAGNQPQHF
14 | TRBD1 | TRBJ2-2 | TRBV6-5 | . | TGTGCCAGCAGTAAAGACAGGGGTACCGGGGAGCTGTTTTTT | CASSKDRGTGELFF
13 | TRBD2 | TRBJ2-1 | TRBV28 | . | TGTGCCAGCAGTTCCAGCGGGAGTAATGAGCAGTTCTTC | CASSSSGSNEQFF
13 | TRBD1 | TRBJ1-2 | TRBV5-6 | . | TGTGCCAGCAGCAGCAGGGGGCGTAGTGGCTACACCTTC | CASSSRGRSGYTF
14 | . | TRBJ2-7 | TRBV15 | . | TGTGCCACCAGCAGAGATTTGGGGGGTTACGAGCAGTACTTC | CATSRDLGGYEQYF
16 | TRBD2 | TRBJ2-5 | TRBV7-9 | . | TGTGCCAGCAGCTTAAGGCTAGCGGGAGGGGAAGAGACCCAGTACTTC | CASSLRLAGGEETQYF
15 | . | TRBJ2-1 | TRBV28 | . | TGTGCCAGCAGTTTATTCGACACGATGTACAATGAGCAGTTCTTC | CASSLFDTMYNEQFF
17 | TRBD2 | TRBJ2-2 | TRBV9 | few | TGTGCCAGCAGCATCTTAGCGGGAGTCCGATCCGCCGGGGAGCTGTTTTTT | CASSILAGVRSAGELFF
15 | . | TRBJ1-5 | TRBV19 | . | TGTGCCAGTAGTATCGGGGCGGGAGGCAATCAGCCCCAGCATTTT | CASSIGAGGNQPQHF
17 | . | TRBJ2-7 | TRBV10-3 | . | TGTGCCATCAGTGAGTCATTCGGGGGGACAACTCGTTACGAGCAGTACTTC | CAISESFGGTTRYEQYF
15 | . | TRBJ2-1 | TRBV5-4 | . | TGTGCCAGCAGCTTGGCCGTAATAGGAGGAAATGAGCAGTTCTTC | CASSLAVIGGNEQFF
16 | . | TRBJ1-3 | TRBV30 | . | TGTGCCTGGAGTGTACGGCAAGGGGCCATTGGAAACACCATATATTTT | CAWSVRQGAIGNTIYF
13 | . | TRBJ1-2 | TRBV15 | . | TGTGCCACCAGCAGAGATGGCGGGGTTGGCTACACCTTC | CATSRDGGVGYTF